Below, 6 T cell receptor beta chains from the same sample are listed, as sequenced in a study of blood T cells in healthy people across ages. A J-beta primer mix and a sample-barcoded 5' primer were used in a second PCR of roughly 6 to 11 cycles. Each CDR3 protein gets one entry after TCRdb re-called the 5' RACE reads with MiXCR. Of 710,000 or so distinct CDR3 sequences in the sample, roughly 30% were seen once. The sequenced sample consisted of blood. The origin of the receptors is a woman older than 75 in good health.

The rearrangement links TRBV5-4 to TRBJ2-5, with 10 positions matching TRBD1. The germline V gene encodes CDR1 SGHNT and CDR2 YYREEE (reference sequence). With V trimmed by 3 bases and J by 5 bases, 10 bases remained unmatched. This CDR3 has 16 residues. CDR3 in DNA: TGTGCCAGCAGCTCTCCGGGACAGGGGAGAAGCGAGACCCAGTACTTC. This gives the protein CASSSPGQGRSETQYF.

On this clonotype itself: Its ends do not fully match the called genes, so a read error is possible. The V gene is TRBV5-6, the J gene TRBJ2-2; D might be TRBD1 (6 bases). This CDR3 region has 15 residues. Germline V CDR1 and CDR2: SGHDT, YYEEEE. As DNA, the CDR3 is TGTGCCAGCAGCGGGAGAGGACAGAACATCGGGGAGCTGTTTTTT. It specifies CASSGRGQNIGELFF. Based on the CDR3 plus reference TRBV5-6 and TRBJ2-2, the full variable domain is DAGVTQSPTHLIKTRGQQVTLRCSPKSGHDTVSWYQQALGQGPQFIFQYYEEEERQRGNFPDRFSGHQFPNYSSELNVNALLLGDSALYLCASSGRGQNIGELFFGEGSRLTVL.

V gene TRBV19 combines with J gene TRBJ2-7, with a weak D call TRBD2 (5 bases). The CDR3 is 16 amino acids. In germline, CDR1 is LNHDA, CDR2 SQIVND (reference sequence). V was clipped by 4 bases and J by 6 bases, with 22 bases between them. In DNA, the CDR3 is TGTGCCAGTAGTAGCCTTCAGGACTTGTATAATTCCGAGCAGTACTTC. This sequence encodes CASSSLQDLYNSEQYF.

This clonotype was picked up many times. J is TRBJ1-6 and V is TRBV13; 11 bases line up with TRBD1. CDR1 is PRHDT and CDR2 is FYEKMQ in the germline V gene (reference sequence). The CDR3 runs 14 residues. V dropped 5 bases and J dropped 11; count of bases not matched to a gene: 5. The CDR3 protein is CASSPGQGGPPLHF. CDR3 nucleotides: TGTGCCAGCAGCCCGGGACAGGGGGGACCACCCCTCCACTTT.

This clonotype was found many times. CDR3 region: CASSSTGQVDLYEQYF. In nucleotides, the CDR3 is TGCGCCAGCAGCTCTACCGGACAGGTCGACTTGTACGAGCAGTACTTC. The rearrangement uses TRBV5-1 and TRBJ2-7; TRBD1 agrees at 7 bases. The ends lost 3 bases at V and 4 bases at J; junction bases unmatched: 13. The CDR3 runs 16 residues. Germline V gene sequence: CDR1 SGHRS, CDR2 YFSETQ.

This clonotype was detected ten times or more. This sequence may be a read error, since a much larger clone differs from it by one base. The chain couples TRBV20-1 to TRBJ2-1; 9 bases match TRBD2. Germline V gene lookup returns CDR1 DFQATT and CDR2 SNEGSKA (reference sequence). V was clipped by 5 bases and J by 6 bases; unmatched bases: 11. CDR3 length: 15 amino acids. CDR3 bases: TGCAGTGCTCCCATCCGGGGACTAGCAGCCAATGAGCAGTTCTTC. Translating gives CSAPIRGLAANEQFF.